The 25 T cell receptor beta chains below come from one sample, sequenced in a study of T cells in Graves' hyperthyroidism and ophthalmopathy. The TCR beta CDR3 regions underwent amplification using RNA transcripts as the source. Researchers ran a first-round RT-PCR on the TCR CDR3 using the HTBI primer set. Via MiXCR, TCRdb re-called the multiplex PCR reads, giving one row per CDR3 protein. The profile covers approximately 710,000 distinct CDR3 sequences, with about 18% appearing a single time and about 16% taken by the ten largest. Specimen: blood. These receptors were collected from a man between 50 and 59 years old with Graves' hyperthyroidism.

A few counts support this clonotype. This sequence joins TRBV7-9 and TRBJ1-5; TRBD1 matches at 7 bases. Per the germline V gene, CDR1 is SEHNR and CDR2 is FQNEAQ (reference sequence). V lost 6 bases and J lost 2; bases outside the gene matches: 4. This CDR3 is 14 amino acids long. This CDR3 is CASSTTGRNQPQHF. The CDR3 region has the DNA TGTGCCAGCAGTACGACAGGGCGCAATCAGCCCCAGCATTTT.

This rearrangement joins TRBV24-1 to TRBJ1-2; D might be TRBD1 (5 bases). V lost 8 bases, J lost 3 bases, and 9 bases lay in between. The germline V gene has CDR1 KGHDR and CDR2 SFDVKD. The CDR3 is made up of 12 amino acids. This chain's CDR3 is CATNSQDYGYTF. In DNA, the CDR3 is TGTGCCACCAATTCACAGGACTATGGCTACACCTTC.

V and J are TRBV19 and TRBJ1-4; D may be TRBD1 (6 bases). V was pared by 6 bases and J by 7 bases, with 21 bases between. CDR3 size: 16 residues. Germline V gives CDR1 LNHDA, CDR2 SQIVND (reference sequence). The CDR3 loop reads CASSRTQGGSLEKLFF. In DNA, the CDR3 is TGTGCCAGTAGCAGAACACAGGGTGGTTCTCTTGAAAAACTGTTTTTT.

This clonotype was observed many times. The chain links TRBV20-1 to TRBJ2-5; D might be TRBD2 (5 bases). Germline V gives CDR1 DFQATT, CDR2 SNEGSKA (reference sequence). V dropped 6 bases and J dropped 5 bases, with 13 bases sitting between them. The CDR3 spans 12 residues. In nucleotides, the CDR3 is TGCAGTGCGAAACCGGGCGGGGAGACCCAGTACTTC. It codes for CSAKPGGETQYF.

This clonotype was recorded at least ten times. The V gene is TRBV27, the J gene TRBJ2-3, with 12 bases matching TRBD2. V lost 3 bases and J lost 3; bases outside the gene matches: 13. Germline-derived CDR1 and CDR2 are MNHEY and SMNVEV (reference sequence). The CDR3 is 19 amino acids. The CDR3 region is CASSLDVVLAGGPTDTQYF. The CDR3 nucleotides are TGTGCCAGCAGTTTGGATGTGGTGCTAGCGGGAGGGCCTACAGATACGCAGTATTTT.

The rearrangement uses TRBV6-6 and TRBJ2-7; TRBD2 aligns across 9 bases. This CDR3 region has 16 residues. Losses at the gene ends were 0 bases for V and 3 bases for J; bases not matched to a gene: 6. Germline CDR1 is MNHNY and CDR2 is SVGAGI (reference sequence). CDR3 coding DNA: TGTGCCAGCAGTTACTCGGGGCGGGAGGGAGGCTACGAGCAGTACTTC. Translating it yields CASSYSGREGGYEQYF.

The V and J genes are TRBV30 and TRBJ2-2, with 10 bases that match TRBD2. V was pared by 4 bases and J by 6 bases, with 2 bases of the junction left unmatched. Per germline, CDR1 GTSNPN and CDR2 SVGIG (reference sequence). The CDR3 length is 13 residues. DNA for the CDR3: TGTGCCTGGACTAGCGGGAGTTCCGGGGAGCTGTTTTTT. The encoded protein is CAWTSGSSGELFF. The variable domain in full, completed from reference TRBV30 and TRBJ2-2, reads SQTIHQWPATLVQPVGSPLSLECTVEGTSNPNLYWYRQAAGRGLQLLFYSVGIGQISSEVPQNLSASRPQDRQFILSSKKLLLSDSGFYLCAWTSGSSGELFFGEGSRLTVL.

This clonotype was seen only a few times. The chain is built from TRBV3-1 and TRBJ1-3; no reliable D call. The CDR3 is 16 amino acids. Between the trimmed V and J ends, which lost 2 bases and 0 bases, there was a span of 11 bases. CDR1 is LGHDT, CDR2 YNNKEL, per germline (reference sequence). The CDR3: CASSQRRFSSGNTIYF. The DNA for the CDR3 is TGTGCCAGCAGCCAAAGACGGTTCTCCTCTGGAAACACCATATATTTT.

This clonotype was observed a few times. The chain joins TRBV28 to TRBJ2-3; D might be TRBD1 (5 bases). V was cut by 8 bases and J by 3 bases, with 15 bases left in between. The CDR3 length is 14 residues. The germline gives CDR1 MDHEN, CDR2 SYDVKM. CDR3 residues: CASDLGGATDTQYF. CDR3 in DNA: TGTGCCAGCGATCTAGGTGGGGCGACAGATACGCAGTATTTT.

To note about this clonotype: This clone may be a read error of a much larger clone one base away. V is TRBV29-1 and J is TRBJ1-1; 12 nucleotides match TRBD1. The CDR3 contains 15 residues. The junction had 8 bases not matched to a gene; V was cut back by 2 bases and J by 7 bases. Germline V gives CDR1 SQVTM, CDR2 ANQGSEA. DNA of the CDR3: TGCAGCGTTGAACCGGGACAGGGGGCTGGGGTTGAAGCTTTCTTT. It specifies CSVEPGQGAGVEAFF.

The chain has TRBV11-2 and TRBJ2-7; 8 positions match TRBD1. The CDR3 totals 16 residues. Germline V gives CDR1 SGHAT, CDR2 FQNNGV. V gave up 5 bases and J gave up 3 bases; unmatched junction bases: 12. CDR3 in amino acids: CASSNLRQGLGYEQYF. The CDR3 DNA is TGTGCCAGCAGCAACTTACGACAGGGGCTAGGCTACGAGCAGTACTTC.

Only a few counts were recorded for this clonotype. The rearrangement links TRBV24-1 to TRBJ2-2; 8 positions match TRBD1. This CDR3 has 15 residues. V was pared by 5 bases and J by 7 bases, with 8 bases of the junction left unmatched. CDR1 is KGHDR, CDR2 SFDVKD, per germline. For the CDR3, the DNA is TGTGCCACCAGTGTGCAGGGGGCGGGGATCGGGGAGCTGTTTTTT. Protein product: CATSVQGAGIGELFF.

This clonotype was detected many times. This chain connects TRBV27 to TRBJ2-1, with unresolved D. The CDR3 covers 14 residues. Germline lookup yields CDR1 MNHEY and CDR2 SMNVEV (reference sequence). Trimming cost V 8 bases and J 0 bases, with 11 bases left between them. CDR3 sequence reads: CASRHRSSYNEQFF. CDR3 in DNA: TGTGCCAGCCGACATAGGAGCTCCTACAATGAGCAGTTCTTC.

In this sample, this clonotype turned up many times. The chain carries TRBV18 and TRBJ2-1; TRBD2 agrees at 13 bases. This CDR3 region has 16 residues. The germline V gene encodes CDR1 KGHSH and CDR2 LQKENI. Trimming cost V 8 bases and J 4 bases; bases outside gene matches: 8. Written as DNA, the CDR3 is TGTGCCAGCAGTCCTCCGGGACTAGCGGGATACAATGAGCAGTTCTTC. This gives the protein CASSPPGLAGYNEQFF.

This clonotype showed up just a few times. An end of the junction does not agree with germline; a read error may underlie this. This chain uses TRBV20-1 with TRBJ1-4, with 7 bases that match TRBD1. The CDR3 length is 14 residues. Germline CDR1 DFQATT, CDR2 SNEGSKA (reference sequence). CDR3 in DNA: TGCAGTGCTACGGACAGGACTCATAATGAAAGACTGTTTTTT. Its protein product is CSATDRTHNERLFF.

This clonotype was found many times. This CDR3 is CASRTEAGLAGGSTDTQYF. In DNA, the CDR3 is TGTGCCAGCAGGACCGAAGCGGGACTAGCGGGAGGGAGCACAGATACGCAGTATTTT. V gene TRBV25-1 combines with J gene TRBJ2-3; 16 bases agree with TRBD2. V trimming: 6 bases; J trimming: 0 bases; junction bases outside the gene matches: 9. Germline lookup yields CDR1 MGHDK and CDR2 SYGVNS. There are 19 residues in the CDR3. Full variable domain (remainder filled in from reference TRBV25-1 and TRBJ2-3): EADIYQTPRYLVIGTGKKITLECSQTMGHDKMYWYQQDPGMELHLIHYSYGVNSTEKGDLSSESTVSRIRTEHFPLTLESARPSHTSQYLCASRTEAGLAGGSTDTQYFGPGTRLTVL.

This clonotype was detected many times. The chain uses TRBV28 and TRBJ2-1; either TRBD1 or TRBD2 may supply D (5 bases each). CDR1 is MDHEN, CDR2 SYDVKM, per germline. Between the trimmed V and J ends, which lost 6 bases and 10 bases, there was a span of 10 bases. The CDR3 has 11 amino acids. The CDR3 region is CASSRGQEQFF. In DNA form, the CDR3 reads TGTGCCAGCAGCCGGGGCCAGGAGCAGTTCTTC.

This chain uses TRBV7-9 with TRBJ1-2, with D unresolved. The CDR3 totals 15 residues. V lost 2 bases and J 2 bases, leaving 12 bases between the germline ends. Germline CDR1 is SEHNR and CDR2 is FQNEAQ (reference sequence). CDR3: CASSLSFGENYGYTF. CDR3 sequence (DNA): TGTGCCAGCAGCTTAAGTTTCGGGGAGAACTATGGCTACACCTTC.

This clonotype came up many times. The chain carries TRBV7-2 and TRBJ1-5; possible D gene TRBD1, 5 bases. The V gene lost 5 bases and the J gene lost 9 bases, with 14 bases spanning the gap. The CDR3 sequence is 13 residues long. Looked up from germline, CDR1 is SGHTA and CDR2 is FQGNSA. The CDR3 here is CASSVDSQRPQHF. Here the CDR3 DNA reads TGTGCCAGCAGCGTAGACAGCCAGCGGCCCCAGCATTTT.

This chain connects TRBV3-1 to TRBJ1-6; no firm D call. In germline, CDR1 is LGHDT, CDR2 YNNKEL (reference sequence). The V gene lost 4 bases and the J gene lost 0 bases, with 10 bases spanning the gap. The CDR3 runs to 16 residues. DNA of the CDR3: TGTGCCAGCAGCCTTACAGTGAGCTCCTATAATTCACCCCTCCACTTT. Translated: CASSLTVSSYNSPLHF.

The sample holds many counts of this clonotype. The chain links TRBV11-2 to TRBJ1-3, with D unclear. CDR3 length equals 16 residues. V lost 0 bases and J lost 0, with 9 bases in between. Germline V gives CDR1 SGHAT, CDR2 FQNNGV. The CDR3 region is CASSLDRNPSGNTIYF. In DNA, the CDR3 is TGTGCCAGCAGCTTAGACCGGAACCCCTCTGGAAACACCATATATTTT.

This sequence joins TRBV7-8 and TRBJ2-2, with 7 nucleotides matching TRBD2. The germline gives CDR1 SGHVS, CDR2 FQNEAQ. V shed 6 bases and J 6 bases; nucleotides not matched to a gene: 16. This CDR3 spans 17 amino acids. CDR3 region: CASRGGGGGVPSGELFF. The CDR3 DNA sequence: TGTGCCAGCAGGGGGGGGGGGGGGGGAGTCCCCTCCGGGGAGCTGTTTTTT.

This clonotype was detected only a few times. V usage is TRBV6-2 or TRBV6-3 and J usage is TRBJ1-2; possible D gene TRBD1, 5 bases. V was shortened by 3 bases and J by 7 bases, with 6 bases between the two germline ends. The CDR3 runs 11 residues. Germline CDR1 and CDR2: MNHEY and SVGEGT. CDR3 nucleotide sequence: TGTGCCAGCAGTTATGGGGGTGGCTACACCTTC. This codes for CASSYGGGYTF.

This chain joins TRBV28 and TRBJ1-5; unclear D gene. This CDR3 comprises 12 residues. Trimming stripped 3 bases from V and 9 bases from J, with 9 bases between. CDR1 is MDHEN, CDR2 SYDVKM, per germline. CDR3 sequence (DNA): TGTGCCAGCAGTTTCTCCACGGGGCCCCAGCATTTT. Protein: CASSFSTGPQHF.

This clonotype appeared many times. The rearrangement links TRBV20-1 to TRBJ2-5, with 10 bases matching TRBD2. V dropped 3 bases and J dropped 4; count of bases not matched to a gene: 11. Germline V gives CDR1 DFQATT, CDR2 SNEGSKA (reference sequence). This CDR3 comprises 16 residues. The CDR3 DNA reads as TGCAGTGCTAGGCGTTGGCTAGCGGGAGTATTAGAGACCCAGTACTTC. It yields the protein CSARRWLAGVLETQYF.